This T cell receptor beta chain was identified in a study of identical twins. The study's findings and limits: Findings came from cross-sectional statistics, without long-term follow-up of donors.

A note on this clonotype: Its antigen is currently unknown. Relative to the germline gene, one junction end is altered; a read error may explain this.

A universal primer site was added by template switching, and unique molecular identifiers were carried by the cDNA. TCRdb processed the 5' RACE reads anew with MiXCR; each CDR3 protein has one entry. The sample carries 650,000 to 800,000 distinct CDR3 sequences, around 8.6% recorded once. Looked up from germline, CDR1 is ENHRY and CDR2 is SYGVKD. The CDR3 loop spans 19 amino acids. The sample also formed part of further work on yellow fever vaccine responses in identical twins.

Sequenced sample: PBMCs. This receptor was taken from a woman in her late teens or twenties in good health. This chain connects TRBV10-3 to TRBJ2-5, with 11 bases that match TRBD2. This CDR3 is CDISESPLGTSGPQETQYF. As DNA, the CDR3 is TGTGACATCAGTGAGTCCCCCCTCGGGACTAGCGGCCCCCAAGAGACCCAGTACTTC.